This T cell receptor (beta chain) was captured in a study of T cells in Graves' hyperthyroidism and ophthalmopathy. Points from the study as a whole: Ophthalmopathy was separated from stable hyperthyroidism by a 13 V-J model. Most thyroid-expanded clonotypes above 0.001 were also found in blood.

Subjects aged 18 to 65 presented with newly diagnosed hyperthyroidism of less than 2 months' duration. The PBMCs were sourced from fresh peripheral blood (less than 11 ml). RNA transcripts were the template for amplifying TCR beta CDR3 regions. An initial round of RT-PCR targeting the TCR CDR3 relied on the HTBI primer set. TCRdb used MiXCR to reprocess the multiplex PCR reads, holding one entry per CDR3 protein. The sample yields some 500,000 distinct CDR3 sequences, roughly 14% seen once. This clonotype was picked up many times. Its antigen is undetermined. The CDR3 totals 10 residues. Trimming removed 8 bases from V and 6 bases from J, with 6 bases in between. In germline, CDR1 is MNHNS, CDR2 SASEGT.

The receptor comes from a woman in her late teens or twenties with Graves' hyperthyroidism. The sample taken for sequencing was blood. The chain links TRBV6-1 to TRBJ2-3; weak D call: TRBD2 (6 bases). As DNA, the CDR3 is TGTGCCAGCGGGGGGGATACGCAGTATTTT. The encoded protein is CASGGDTQYF.